This entry features one T cell receptor (beta chain) sequence. Its antigen remains unidentified. The junction departs from germline at one end; a sequencing error may be responsible. These data belong to a study of tumor and adjacent non-tumor tissue in lung cancer. About the research overall: The cohort had about twelve adenocarcinoma, a couple of squamous cell and 1 small cell patients. Samples averaged about 4.3 million productive TCRbeta reads each. Study results and caveats: Compared with tumor, normal lung showed significantly lower TCR diversity.

TCRbeta libraries were built with three rounds of nested PCR, modified from ARM-PCR. TCRdb redid the calling of the multiplex PCR reads with MiXCR, one entry per CDR3 protein. Of roughly 200,000 distinct CDR3 sequences detected, 60% to 85% appear once; the ten largest clones hold about 25%. Germline V lookup: CDR1 DFQATT, CDR2 SNEGSKA (reference sequence). The CDR3 contains 12 residues. RNA was extracted from bulk tissue without any cell sorting. The clonotype originates from a man aged 55 to 70 with non-small cell lung cancer. V usage is TRBV20-1 and J usage is TRBJ2-1; D possibly corresponds to TRBD2 (6 bases). The specimen sequenced was lung tumor tissue. This CDR3 reads CSVRSRGYEQFF. CDR3 in DNA: TGCAGTGTTAGATCCCGGGGGTATGAGCAGTTCTTC.